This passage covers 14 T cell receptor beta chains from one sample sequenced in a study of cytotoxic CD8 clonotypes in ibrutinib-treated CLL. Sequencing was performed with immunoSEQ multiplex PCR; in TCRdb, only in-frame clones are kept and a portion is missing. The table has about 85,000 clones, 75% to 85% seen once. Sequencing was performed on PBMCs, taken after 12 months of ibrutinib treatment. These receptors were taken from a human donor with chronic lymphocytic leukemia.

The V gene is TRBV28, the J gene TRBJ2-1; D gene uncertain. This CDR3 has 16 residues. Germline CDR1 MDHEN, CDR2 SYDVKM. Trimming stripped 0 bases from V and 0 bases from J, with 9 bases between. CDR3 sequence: CASSLWAMSSYNEQFF. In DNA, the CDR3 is TGTGCCAGCAGTTTATGGGCGATGAGCTCCTACAATGAGCAGTTCTTC.

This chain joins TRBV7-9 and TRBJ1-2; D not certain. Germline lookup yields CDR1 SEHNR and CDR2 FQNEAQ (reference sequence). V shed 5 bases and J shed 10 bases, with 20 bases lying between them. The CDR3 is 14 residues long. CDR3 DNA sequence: TGTGCCAGCAGCCCCAACCCCGGCCTCCGTGACTACACCTTC. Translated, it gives CASSPNPGLRDYTF.

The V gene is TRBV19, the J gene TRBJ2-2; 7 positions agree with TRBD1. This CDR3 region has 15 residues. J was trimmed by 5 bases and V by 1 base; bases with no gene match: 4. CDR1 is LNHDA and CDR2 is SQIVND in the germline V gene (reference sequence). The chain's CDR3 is CASSIGGGWTGELFF. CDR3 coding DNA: TGTGCCAGTAGTATAGGAGGGGGCTGGACCGGGGAGCTGTTTTTT.

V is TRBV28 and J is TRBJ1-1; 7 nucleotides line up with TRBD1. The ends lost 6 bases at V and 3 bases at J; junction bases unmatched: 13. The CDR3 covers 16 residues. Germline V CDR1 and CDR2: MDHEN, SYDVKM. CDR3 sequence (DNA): TGTGCCAGCAGCGGGGGGGACAGAACCGATGACACTGAAGCTTTCTTT. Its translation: CASSGGDRTDDTEAFF.

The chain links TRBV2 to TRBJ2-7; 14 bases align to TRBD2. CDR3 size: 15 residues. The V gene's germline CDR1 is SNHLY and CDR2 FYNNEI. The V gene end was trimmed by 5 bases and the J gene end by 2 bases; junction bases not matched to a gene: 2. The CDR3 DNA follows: TGTGCCAGCAGTAAGGGACTAGCGGGAGCCTACGAGCAGTACTTC. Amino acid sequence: CASSKGLAGAYEQYF.

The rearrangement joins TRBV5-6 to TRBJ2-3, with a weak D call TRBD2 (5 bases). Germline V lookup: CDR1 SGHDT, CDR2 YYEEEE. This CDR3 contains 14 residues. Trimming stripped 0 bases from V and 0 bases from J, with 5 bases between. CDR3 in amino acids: CASSLAGSTDTQYF. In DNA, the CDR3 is TGTGCCAGCAGCTTGGCGGGAAGCACAGATACGCAGTATTTT.

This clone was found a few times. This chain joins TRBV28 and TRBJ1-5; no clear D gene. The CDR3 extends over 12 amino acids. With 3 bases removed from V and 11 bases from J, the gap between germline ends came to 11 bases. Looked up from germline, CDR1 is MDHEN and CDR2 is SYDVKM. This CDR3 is CASSLPLLSQHF. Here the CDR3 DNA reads TGTGCCAGCAGTTTGCCCTTGTTGTCCCAGCATTTT.

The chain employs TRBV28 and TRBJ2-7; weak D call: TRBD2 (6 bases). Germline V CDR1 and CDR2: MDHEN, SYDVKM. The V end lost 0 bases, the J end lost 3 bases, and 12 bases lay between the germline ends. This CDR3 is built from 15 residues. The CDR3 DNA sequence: TGTGCCAGCAGTTTATGGGCCGGGGGAATCTACGAGCAGTACTTC. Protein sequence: CASSLWAGGIYEQYF. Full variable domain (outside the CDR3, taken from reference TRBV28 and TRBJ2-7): DVKVTQSSRYLVKRTGEKVFLECVQDMDHENMFWYRQDPGLGLRLIYFSYDVKMKEKGDIPEGYSVSREKKERFSLILESASTNQTSMYLCASSLWAGGIYEQYFGPGTRLTVT.

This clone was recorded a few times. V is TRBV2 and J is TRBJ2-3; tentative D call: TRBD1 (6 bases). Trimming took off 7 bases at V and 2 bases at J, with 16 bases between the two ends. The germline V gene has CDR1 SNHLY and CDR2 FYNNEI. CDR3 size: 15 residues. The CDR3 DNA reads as TGTGCCAGCACCCCCGCAGGGGCCTTCACAGATACGCAGTATTTT. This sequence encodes CASTPAGAFTDTQYF.

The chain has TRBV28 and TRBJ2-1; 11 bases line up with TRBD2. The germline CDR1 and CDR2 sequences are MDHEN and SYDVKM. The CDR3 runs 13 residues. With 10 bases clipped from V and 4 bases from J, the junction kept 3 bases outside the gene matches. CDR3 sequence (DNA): TGTGCCACCCTAGCGGGGGGATACAATGAGCAGTTCTTC. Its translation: CATLAGGYNEQFF.

CDR3 in DNA: TGTGCCAGCAGCAAAGTGACGGGGGCCGGTGGCTACACCTTC. Amino acid sequence: CASSKVTGAGGYTF. The rearrangement uses TRBV21-1 and TRBJ1-2. TRBV21-1 is marked as a pseudogene. The CDR3 is 14 amino acids.

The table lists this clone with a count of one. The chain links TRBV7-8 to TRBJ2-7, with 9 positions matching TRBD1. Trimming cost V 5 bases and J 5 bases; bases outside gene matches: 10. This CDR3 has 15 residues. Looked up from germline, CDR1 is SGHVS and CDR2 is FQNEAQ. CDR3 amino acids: CASSPVGDRDHEQYF. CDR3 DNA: TGTGCCAGCAGCCCCGTGGGGGACAGGGACCACGAGCAGTACTTC.

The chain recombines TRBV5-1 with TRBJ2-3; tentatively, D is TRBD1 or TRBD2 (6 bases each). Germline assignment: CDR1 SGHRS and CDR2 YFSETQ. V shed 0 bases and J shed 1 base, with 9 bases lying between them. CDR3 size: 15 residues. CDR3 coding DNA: TGCGCCAGCAGCTTGGAGGGGGGAGGCACAGATACGCAGTATTTT. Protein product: CASSLEGGGTDTQYF. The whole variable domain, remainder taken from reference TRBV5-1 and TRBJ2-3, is KAGVTQTPRYLIKTRGQQVTLSCSPISGHRSVSWYQQTPGQGLQFLFEYFSETQRNKGNFPGRFSGRQFSNSRSEMNVSTLELGDSALYLCASSLEGGGTDTQYFGPGTRLTVL.

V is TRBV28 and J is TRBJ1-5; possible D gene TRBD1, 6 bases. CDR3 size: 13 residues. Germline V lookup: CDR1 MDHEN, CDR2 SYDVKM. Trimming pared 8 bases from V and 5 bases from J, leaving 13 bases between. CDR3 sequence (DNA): TGTGCCAGCGGGGGCAGGGTCTATCAGCCCCAGCATTTT. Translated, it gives CASGGRVYQPQHF.